This T cell receptor beta chain derives from a study of blood T cell repertoires in COVID-19. At the level of the study: The origin of the acute and convalescent COVID-19 samples was the United States, Italy and Spain.

This CDR3 contains 15 residues. The germline V and J ends were trimmed by 0 bases and 4 bases, with 9 bases remaining between them. Germline CDR1 and CDR2: SGHNT and YENEEA. Sequenced by immunoSEQ multiplex PCR; TCRdb stores in-frame clones only, minus some. The table lists roughly 260,000 clones, around 87% of them singletons. Material for sequencing was peripheral blood. The J gene is TRBJ2-2, the V gene TRBV11-3; D is ambiguous. This clonotype was obtained from a woman in her forties or fifties with acute or convalescent COVID-19. The CDR3 region is CASSLDARSTGELFF. The CDR3 DNA follows: TGTGCCAGCAGCTTAGATGCGCGGAGCACCGGGGAGCTGTTTTTT.